This T cell receptor (beta chain) emerged from a study of CD8+ T cells in alopecia areata. Study-level findings and limits: More clonal than normal scalp was lesional scalp, particularly alopecia totalis/universalis. A large proportion of expanded lesional clones were detected persisting in scalp and blood during tofacitinib. In patients, TCRs were shared less clearly than in mice, and HLA may possibly be involved.

About this clone: Its antigen is currently unknown.

The CDR3 has 11 amino acids. Trimming left V 5 bases short and J 6 bases short, with 5 bases between. Germline loops: CDR1 SGHNT, CDR2 YENEEA. The treatment is: oral pan-JAK inhibitor, 5-10 mg twice daily. Sequencing relied on a cDNA template that was reverse transcribed from extracted RNA. Libraries were prepared by immunoSEQ multiplex PCR; TCRdb keeps only in-frame clonotypes and omits some of them. The data show over 100,000 clones, with roughly three fifths seen just once and 12% held by the top ten. This rearrangement joins TRBV11-3 to TRBJ1-5; D gene uncertain. This specimen was CD8+ T cells sorted from blood, taken at week 24, from a patient treated with tofacitinib. The clonotype was recovered from a human donor with alopecia areata. The CDR3 DNA sequence: TGTGCCAGCAGCCGAAGTCAGCCCCAGCATTTT. Amino acids: CASSRSQPQHF.